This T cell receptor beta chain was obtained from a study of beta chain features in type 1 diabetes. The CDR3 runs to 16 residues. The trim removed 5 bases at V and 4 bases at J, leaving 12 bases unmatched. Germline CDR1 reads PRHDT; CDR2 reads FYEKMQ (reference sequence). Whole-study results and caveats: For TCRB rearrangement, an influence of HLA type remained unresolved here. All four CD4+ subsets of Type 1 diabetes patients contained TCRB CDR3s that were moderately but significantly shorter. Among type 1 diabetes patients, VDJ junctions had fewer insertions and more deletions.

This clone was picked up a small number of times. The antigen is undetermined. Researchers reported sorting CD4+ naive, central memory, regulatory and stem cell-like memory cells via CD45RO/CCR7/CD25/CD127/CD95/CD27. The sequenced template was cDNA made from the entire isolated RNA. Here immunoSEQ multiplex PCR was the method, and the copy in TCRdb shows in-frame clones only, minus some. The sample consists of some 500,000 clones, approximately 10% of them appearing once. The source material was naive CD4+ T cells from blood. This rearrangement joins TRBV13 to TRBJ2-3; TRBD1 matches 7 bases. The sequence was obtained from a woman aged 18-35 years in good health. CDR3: CASSMRQGGLADTQYF. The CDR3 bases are TGTGCCAGCAGCATGAGACAGGGTGGTCTGGCAGATACGCAGTATTTT.